This TCR beta chain was sequenced during a study of vaccination and CD4 T cells after COVID-19. Study in general: A CEFX pool, an HIV-1 Nef pool, or else no peptide went into the control cultures.

The V gene end was trimmed by 6 bases and the J gene end by 1 base; junction bases not matched to a gene: 4. Germline V gene sequence: CDR1 SNHLY, CDR2 FYNNEI. The CDR3 length is 16 residues. As for treatment: approximately nine-day PBMC culture with coronavirus spike peptide pools or control peptides (ViraFEST assay). On days 3 and 7, half the medium was swapped for fresh IL-2-containing medium. Comments on this clonotype: Its antigen is currently unknown.

Overall study findings and caveats: For SARS-CoV-2-reactive clonotypes, the median went from about 20 to 38, a nonsignificant increase.

Cultured CD4+ T cell DNA was sequenced using the Oncomine TCR Beta short-read assay. The source of extracted genomic DNA was cultured CD4+ T cells. A single record per CDR3 protein comes from TCRdb applying MiXCR to the PCR reads. The table lists under 15,000 distinct CDR3 sequences, over 35% of them singletons. Sequencing used CD4+ T cells from blood, cultured in vitro, obtained after SARS-CoV-2 vaccination. The chain uses TRBV2 and TRBJ2-2; 11 bases are a match to TRBD2. This clonotype originated in a human donor who had recovered from COVID-19. The CDR3 region is CASRSTSGRNTGELFF. As DNA, the CDR3 is TGTGCCAGCAGAAGTACTAGCGGGAGGAACACCGGGGAGCTGTTTTTT.